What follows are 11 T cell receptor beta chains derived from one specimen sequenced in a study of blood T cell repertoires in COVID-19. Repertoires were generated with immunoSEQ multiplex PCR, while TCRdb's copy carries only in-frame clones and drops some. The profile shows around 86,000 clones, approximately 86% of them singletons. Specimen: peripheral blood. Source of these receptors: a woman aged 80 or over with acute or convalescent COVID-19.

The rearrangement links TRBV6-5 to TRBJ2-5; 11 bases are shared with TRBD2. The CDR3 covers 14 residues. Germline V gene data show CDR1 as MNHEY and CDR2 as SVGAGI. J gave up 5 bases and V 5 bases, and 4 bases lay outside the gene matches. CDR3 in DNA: TGTGCCAGCAGTAAACTAGCGGGAGAGGAGACCCAGTACTTC. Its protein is CASSKLAGEETQYF.

The CDR3 coding sequence is TGTGCCAGCAGTTACTCGAGGTGGGGCACAGGGAATCAGCCCCAGCATTTT. It encodes CASSYSRWGTGNQPQHF. The genes are TRBV6-2 or TRBV6-3 and TRBJ1-5; perhaps TRBD1 as D (6 bases). The CDR3 is made up of 17 amino acids. CDR1 and CDR2 (germline): MNHEY, SVGEGT. V lost 0 bases, J lost 4 bases, and 16 bases lay in between.

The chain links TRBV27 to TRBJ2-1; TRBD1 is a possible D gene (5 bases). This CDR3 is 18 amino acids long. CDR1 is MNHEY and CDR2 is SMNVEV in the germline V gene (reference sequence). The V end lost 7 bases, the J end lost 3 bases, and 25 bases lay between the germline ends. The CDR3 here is CASTPNSLRVFIYNEQFF. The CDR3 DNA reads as TGTGCCAGCACCCCAAATTCCCTCAGGGTGTTCATCTACAATGAGCAGTTCTTC.

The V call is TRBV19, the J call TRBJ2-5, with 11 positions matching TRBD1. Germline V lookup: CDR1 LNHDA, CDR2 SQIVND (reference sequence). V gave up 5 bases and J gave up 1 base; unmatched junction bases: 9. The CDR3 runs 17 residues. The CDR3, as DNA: TGTGCCAGTAGTCCAGAAGGGACAGGGGGAATCCAAGAGACCCAGTACTTC. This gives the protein CASSPEGTGGIQETQYF.

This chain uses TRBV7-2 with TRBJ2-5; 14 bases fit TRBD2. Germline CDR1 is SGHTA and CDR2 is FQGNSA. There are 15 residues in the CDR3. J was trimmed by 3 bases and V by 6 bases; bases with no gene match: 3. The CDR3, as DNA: TGTGCCAGCAGACAGGGACTAGCGGGAGAAGAGACCCAGTACTTC. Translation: CASRQGLAGEETQYF.

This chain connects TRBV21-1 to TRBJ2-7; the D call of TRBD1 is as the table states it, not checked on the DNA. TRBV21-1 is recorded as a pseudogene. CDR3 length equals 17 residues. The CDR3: CASKGPTGEPLSYEQYF. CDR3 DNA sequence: TGTGCCAGCAAGGGCCCGACAGGGGAGCCTTTATCCTACGAGCAGTACTTC.

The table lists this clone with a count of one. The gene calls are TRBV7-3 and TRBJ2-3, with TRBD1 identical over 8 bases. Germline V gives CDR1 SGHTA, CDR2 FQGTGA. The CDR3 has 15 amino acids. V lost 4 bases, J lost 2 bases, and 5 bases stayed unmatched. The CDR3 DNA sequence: TGTGCCAGCAGCTCACAGGGGGGTGACACAGATACGCAGTATTTT. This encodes CASSSQGGDTDTQYF.

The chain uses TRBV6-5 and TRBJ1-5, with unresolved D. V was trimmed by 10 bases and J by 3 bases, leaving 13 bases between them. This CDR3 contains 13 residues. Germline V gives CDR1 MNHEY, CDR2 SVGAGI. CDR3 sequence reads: CATQMPPNQPQHF. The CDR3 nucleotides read TGTGCCACCCAGATGCCCCCCAATCAGCCCCAGCATTTT.

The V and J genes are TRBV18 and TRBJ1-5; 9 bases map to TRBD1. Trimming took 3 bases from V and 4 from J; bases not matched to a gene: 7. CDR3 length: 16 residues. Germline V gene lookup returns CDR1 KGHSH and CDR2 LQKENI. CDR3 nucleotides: TGTGCCAGCTCACCGGGACAGGGTAGTTTGAATCAGCCCCAGCATTTT. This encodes CASSPGQGSLNQPQHF.

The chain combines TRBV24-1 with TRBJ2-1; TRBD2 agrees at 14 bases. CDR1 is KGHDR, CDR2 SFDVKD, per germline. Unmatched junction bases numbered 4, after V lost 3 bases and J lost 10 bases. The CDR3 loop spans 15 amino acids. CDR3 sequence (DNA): TGTGCCACCAGTGATGTGGGACTAGCGGGAGTAGAGCAGTTCTTC. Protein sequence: CATSDVGLAGVEQFF.

This CDR3 is CASSQGGWQGGEKLFF. DNA for the CDR3: TGTGCCAGCAGCCAAGGTGGATGGCAGGGAGGAGAAAAACTGTTTTTT. V is TRBV14 and J is TRBJ1-4, with D possibly matching TRBD1 (5 bases). The CDR3 runs to 16 residues. Germline lookup yields CDR1 SGHDN and CDR2 FVKESK. V shed 1 base and J shed 8 bases, with 17 bases lying between them.